The 14 T cell receptor beta chains listed next were all sequenced from one sample in a study of tumor-infiltrating lymphocytes in primary liver carcinoma. Using a constant-region primer together with ProtoScript II reverse transcriptase, TCR beta cDNA was made from 500 to 650 ng of total RNA. What produced the TCR beta libraries was three nested multiplex PCR rounds using slightly modified ARM-PCR. It was with TRBV1-TRBV30 forward primers and a C-beta reverse primer that the first two PCR rounds were run, at about 9 cycles each. One entry per CDR3 protein, called by TCRdb with MiXCR from the multiplex PCR reads. The table has tens of thousands of distinct CDR3 sequences, 55% to 75% seen once. For each extraction, RNA and DNA were obtained together from about 19-30 mg of unsorted bulk tissue. The sequencing sample was made of liver tumor tissue from sampling region 5. Subset described: tumor region T5, tumor centre. These receptors originate from a man aged 40-55 years with primary liver carcinoma and hepatitis B virus infection.

This clonotype was seen repeatedly, ten times or more. The chain combines TRBV12-3 or TRBV12-4 with TRBJ1-5, with no clear D. The germline V and J ends were trimmed by 8 bases and 1 base, with 21 bases remaining between them. The CDR3 runs to 17 residues. CDR3 sequence reads: CASCLLMVGISNQPQHF. For the CDR3, the DNA is TGTGCCAGCTGCCTACTGATGGTCGGGATAAGCAATCAGCCCCAGCATTTT.

To note about this clonotype: One end of the junction varies from germline; a read error may be responsible. This chain connects TRBV12-3 or TRBV12-4 to TRBJ2-2; D remains unclear. The CDR3 has 13 amino acids. CDR3 residues: CASGTSSTVELFF. DNA of the CDR3: TGTGCCAGCGGTACTTCCAGTACCGTGGAGCTGTTTTTT.

This clonotype was seen a handful of times. A much larger clone differs by one base, so this may be a read error. This rearrangement joins TRBV6-5 to TRBJ1-4; D call uncertain. Trimming pared 4 bases from V and 0 bases from J, leaving 6 bases between. The CDR3 length is 14 residues. Germline CDR1 and CDR2: MNHEY and SVGAGI. The CDR3 nucleotides read TGTGCCAGCAGTTCAACTGCAACTAATGAAAAACTGTTTTTT. This codes for CASSSTATNEKLFF.

In the case of this clonotype: This CDR3 fails to terminate in the conserved phenylalanine or tryptophan, so it likely reflects a read error. J is TRBJ2-7 and V is TRBV5-5, with TRBD2 matching 8 bases. There are 15 residues in the CDR3. Germline-derived CDR1 and CDR2 are SGHKS and YYEKEE (reference sequence). Trimming cost V 4 bases and J 1 base; bases outside gene matches: 7. The CDR3 nucleotides read TGTGCCAGCAGCCGGGGACTAGGGCCATCCTACGAGCAGTACATT. It specifies CASSRGLGPSYEQYI.

In the case of this clonotype: One end of the junction is discordant with germline, which a read error may explain. The chain employs TRBV6-5 and TRBJ2-2; TRBD2 might be the D (5 bases). The CDR3 extends over 15 amino acids. CDR1 is MNHEY, CDR2 SVGAGI, per germline. The CDR3 sequence is CTSSYAVDGTGELSF. CDR3 nucleotide sequence: TGTACCAGTAGTTACGCAGTGGACGGCACCGGGGAGCTGTCTTTT.

A remark on this clonotype: As the CDR3 is not closed by the conserved phenylalanine or tryptophan, this likely results from a read error. This rearrangement joins TRBV11-2 to TRBJ1-1; D is unresolved. Trimming removed 4 bases at V and 9 bases at J, with 18 bases between. Germline lookup yields CDR1 SGHAT and CDR2 FQNNGV. The CDR3 extends over 14 amino acids. Here the CDR3 reads CASSSGLRDTKAFS. The CDR3 DNA is TGTGCCAGCAGCTCCGGACTGAGAGACACAAAAGCTTTCTCT.

In the case of this clonotype: At one boundary the junction diverges from the germline segment, which might be a read error. The chain combines TRBV6-1 with TRBJ2-3; TRBD1 agrees at 7 bases. Germline V gives CDR1 MNHNS, CDR2 SASEGT. This CDR3 spans 15 amino acids. CDR3 region: CASRDRARNTDMQYF. The CDR3 DNA is TGTGCCAGCAGAGACAGGGCCCGTAACACAGATATGCAGTATTTT.

This clonotype was recorded many times. The chain combines TRBV11-2 with TRBJ2-7; D uncertain. The V gene lost 6 bases and the J gene lost 2 bases, with 14 bases spanning the gap. The CDR3 is 14 residues long. CDR1 is SGHAT and CDR2 is FQNNGV in the germline V gene. CDR3 DNA: TGTGCCAGCAGTTTAACGGACGCTGCCTACGAGCAGTACTTC. Its translation is CASSLTDAAYEQYF.

Comment on this clonotype: Relative to the germline gene, one junction end is altered; a read error may explain this. The J gene is TRBJ2-1, the V gene TRBV13; the match to TRBD1 covers 7 bases. The CDR3 runs 16 residues. Germline V gene data show CDR1 as PRHDT and CDR2 as FYEKMQ (reference sequence). The CDR3 nucleotides read TGTGCCAGCATGCCAAGGGGACAGACTTCCTACAGTGAGCAGTTCTTC. It is translated as CASMPRGQTSYSEQFF.

This clonotype was seen many times. This rearrangement joins TRBV9 to TRBJ2-1; TRBD1 agrees at 10 bases. CDR1 SGDLS and CDR2 YYNGEE come from the germline V gene. V lost 0 bases and J lost 8; bases outside the gene matches: 11. The CDR3 is 17 residues long. This CDR3 reads CASSVGGGQGFPDEQFF. The CDR3 region has the DNA TGTGCCAGCAGCGTAGGGGGGGGACAGGGGTTCCCGGATGAGCAGTTCTTC.

For this clonotype: Since the CDR3 does not end with the conserved phenylalanine or tryptophan, this likely comes from a read error. This chain connects TRBV29-1 to TRBJ2-7; D assignment may be TRBD1 or TRBD2 (6 bases each). Germline-derived CDR1 and CDR2 are SQVTM and ANQGSEA. The CDR3 contains 12 residues. CDR3 DNA: TGCAGCGGGCGGGACAACTCCTACGAACAGTACCTC. Amino acid sequence: CSGRDNSYEQYL.

This clonotype was seen ten or more times. V gene TRBV4-1 combines with J gene TRBJ1-2, with D maybe TRBD1 (5 bases). V lost 0 bases and J 8 bases, leaving 16 bases between the germline ends. CDR1 and CDR2 (germline): MGHRA, YSYEKL. The CDR3 is made up of 15 amino acids. For the CDR3, the DNA is TGCGCCAGCAGCCAAGATACGTCGGGCAGGGACGGCTACACCTTC. Its translation is CASSQDTSGRDGYTF.

For this clonotype: Germline is not matched at one junction end, which may reflect a read error. The V call is TRBV6-6, the J call TRBJ1-5; D unresolved. In germline, CDR1 is MNHNY, CDR2 SVGAGI (reference sequence). The CDR3 runs 13 residues. The CDR3 protein is CVSMFGSSQPQHF. In DNA, the CDR3 is TGTGTCAGCATGTTTGGAAGCAGTCAGCCCCAGCATTTT.

As concerns this clonotype: The germline gene is not matched at one end of the junction; a read error may be the cause. V gene TRBV6-4 combines with J gene TRBJ1-1; TRBD1 matches 11 bases. The germline gives CDR1 MRHNA, CDR2 SNTAGT. The CDR3 spans 14 residues. As DNA, the CDR3 is TGTGCCAACAGGCGTCCCGGGACAGGGGGAGAGGCTTTATTT. The encoded protein is CANRRPGTGGEALF.